The entry that follows covers one T cell receptor (beta chain) sequence. Profiling relied on immunoSEQ multiplex PCR, and the TCRdb table lists in-frame clones only, not all of them. The sample consists of approximately 85,000 clones, over 85% of them appearing once. This sample was included in a study of blood T cell repertoires in COVID-19. Overall study: Specimens from acute and convalescent COVID-19 originated in the United States, Italy and Spain. From T cells, B-cell-depleted T cells, or PBMCs came the material, which was cDNA or gDNA.

The ends lost 5 bases at V and 6 bases at J; junction bases unmatched: 10. From germline, CDR1 is SGHAT and CDR2 FQNNGV. CDR3 length: 15 residues. Sequenced sample: peripheral blood. The receptor was isolated from a man aged 50-59 years with acute or convalescent COVID-19. The chain has TRBV11-2 and TRBJ2-3, with 8 bases identical to TRBD1. CDR3 amino acids: CASSRPGGGLDTQYF. CDR3 nucleotide sequence: TGTGCCAGCAGCAGGCCAGGGGGCGGTTTGGATACGCAGTATTTT.